The present T cell receptor (beta chain) was sequenced within a study of neurological immune-mediated disorders. CDR1 MNHEY and CDR2 SVGAGI come from the germline V gene. This CDR3 region has 16 residues. The junction had 8 bases not matched to a gene; V was cut back by 4 bases and J by 7 bases. This clonotype was counted ten times or more. A 10-nucleotide random UMI tagged transcripts in template-switch 5'RACE cDNA synthesis. Using its own MiXCR run on the 5' RACE reads, TCRdb lists one record per CDR3 protein. Of approximately 38,000 distinct CDR3 sequences in the sample, approximately 7.2% were seen once.

V is TRBV6-5 and J is TRBJ2-5, with 14 bases aligning to TRBD2. Sequences were obtained from CD4+ T cells from blood. The origin of this receptor is a man aged 45-65 years in good health. CDR3 amino acids: CASSLGLAGASRTQYF. The CDR3, as DNA: TGTGCCAGCAGTTTGGGACTAGCGGGAGCCTCACGGACCCAGTACTTC.